These T cell receptor beta chains were read from a single sample in a study of T cells after somatic rescue of genetic block. TCRdb's table, derived via immunoSEQ multiplex PCR, lists solely in-frame clones and lacks some. Among approximately 58,000 clones listed, roughly 96% were seen once. Input material: peripheral blood mononuclear cells (PBMCs). Receptor source: a child under two years old. Each CDR3 is given with its conserved first and last residue. Each record gives: D gene, J gene, V gene, clone size, CDR3 protein, CDR3 DNA. A D gene is named only where the DNA matches it firmly. Not every row has a clone size; where given, it reads once, few, many or a size class.

- | TRBJ1-2 | TRBV5-1 | once | CASSLDEGQDGYTF | TGCGCCAGCAGCTTGGACGAAGGGCAGGATGGCTACACCTTC
TRBD2 | TRBJ2-7 | TRBV27 | - | CASSGSGRAGEQYF | TGTGCCAGCAGTGGTAGCGGGAGGGCAGGTGAGCAGTACTTC
- | TRBJ1-6 | TRBV5-6 | - | CASSLGPGFLYSPLHF | TGTGCCAGCAGCTTGGGGCCAGGGTTCCTTTACTCACCCCTCCACTTT
- | TRBJ2-1 | TRBV2 | - | CASSEGRREQFF | TGTGCCAGCAGTGAAGGTAGGCGGGAGCAGTTCTTC
TRBD1 | TRBJ1-1 | TRBV5-1 | - | CASSFNRGAEAFF | TGCGCCAGCAGCTTCAACAGGGGGGCTGAAGCTTTCTTT
TRBD1 | TRBJ2-1 | TRBV5-1 | - | CASSLLQGALNEQFF | TGCGCCAGCAGCTTGTTACAGGGGGCTTTAAATGAGCAGTTCTTC
TRBD2 | TRBJ2-4 | TRBV9 | - | CASGREEAKNIQYF | TGTGCCAGCGGGCGGGAGGAGGCCAAAAACATTCAGTACTTC
TRBD2 | TRBJ2-7 | TRBV28 | once | CASSTSAYEQYF | TGTGCCAGCAGTACTAGCGCCTACGAGCAGTACTTC
- | TRBJ2-7 | TRBV13 | once | CASSLGTRYEQYF | TGTGCCAGCAGCTTAGGGACTAGGTACGAGCAGTACTTC
- | TRBJ2-5 | TRBV6-5 | - | CASANREETQYF | TGTGCCAGCGCCAACAGGGAAGAGACCCAGTACTTC
- | TRBJ2-1 | TRBV15 | - | CATSRVGQSSYNEQFF | TGTGCCACCAGCAGAGTGGGGCAGAGCTCCTACAATGAGCAGTTCTTC
- | TRBJ2-3 | TRBV5-6 | - | CASSFGSTDTQYF | TGTGCCAGCAGCTTCGGGAGCACAGATACGCAGTATTTT
TRBD1 | TRBJ2-7 | TRBV19 | - | CASSIGQGSYEQYF | TGTGCCAGTAGCATAGGACAGGGGTCCTACGAGCAGTACTTC
- | TRBJ2-2 | TRBV6-1 | - | CASSEAGGMGGELFF | TGTGCCAGCAGTGAAGCTGGGGGGATGGGCGGGGAGCTGTTTTTT
TRBD2 | TRBJ2-1 | TRBV27 | once | CASSSGLAGANEQFF | TGTGCCAGCAGTTCCGGACTAGCGGGGGCCAATGAGCAGTTCTTC
TRBD2 | TRBJ2-1 | TRBV7-3 | - | CASSPLRTSLNEQFF | TGTGCCAGCAGCCCACTGCGGACTAGCCTTAATGAGCAGTTCTTC
- | TRBJ1-5 | TRBV6-5 | once | CASRPRQNQPQHF | TGTGCCAGCAGGCCGCGACAGAATCAGCCCCAGCATTTT
TRBD2 | TRBJ2-1 | TRBV5-1 | - | CASSLASGSHNEQFF | TGCGCCAGCAGCTTGGCCAGCGGGAGCCACAATGAGCAGTTCTTC
- | TRBJ2-7 | TRBV10-1 | - | CASTPTVYEQYF | TGCGCCAGCACCCCGACTGTCTACGAGCAGTACTTC
TRBD2 | TRBJ2-3 | TRBV7-9 | once | CASSLGAGGRTDTQYF | TGTGCCAGCAGCTTAGGTGCGGGAGGGAGAACAGATACGCAGTATTTT
- | TRBJ1-1 | TRBV7-9 | - | CASSFGVSGNTEAFF | TGTGCCAGCAGCTTTGGTGTTTCTGGGAACACTGAAGCTTTCTTT
- | TRBJ2-7 | TRBV9 | - | CASSLNTGYEQYF | TGTGCCAGCAGCTTAAACACAGGCTACGAGCAGTACTTC
- | TRBJ1-1 | TRBV5-1 | - | CASSPDGNTEAFF | TGCGCCAGCAGCCCGGACGGGAACACTGAAGCTTTCTTT
- | TRBJ1-5 | TRBV7-2 | - | CASSVRQGNQPQHF | TGTGCCAGCAGCGTTCGACAGGGCAATCAGCCCCAGCATTTT
- | TRBJ2-5 | TRBV28 | - | CASSQTLPRDYQETQYF | TGTGCCAGCAGTCAGACTCTTCCCCGGGACTACCAAGAGACCCAGTACTTC
TRBD1 | TRBJ1-6 | TRBV25-1 | - | CASSPGTGFSYNSPLHF | TGTGCCAGCAGTCCTGGGACAGGGTTTTCCTATAATTCACCCCTCCACTTT
- | TRBJ1-2 | TRBV5-6 | - | CASSLGRVTYGYTF | TGTGCCAGCAGCTTGGGCAGGGTTACCTATGGCTACACCTTC
TRBD1 | TRBJ2-1 | TRBV11-1 | - | CASSNRDRGYNEQFF | TGTGCCAGCAGCAACCGGGACAGGGGTTACAATGAGCAGTTCTTC
TRBD2 | TRBJ2-2 | TRBV19 | - | CASITSGTVAGELFF | TGTGCCAGTATAACTAGCGGGACGGTGGCCGGGGAGCTGTTTTTT
TRBD1 | TRBJ2-4 | TRBV18 | - | CASSPRTGGNIQYF | TGTGCCAGCTCACCACGGACAGGGGGCAACATTCAGTACTTC
- | TRBJ2-1 | TRBV30 | - | CAWGHNEQFF | TGTGCCTGGGGGCACAATGAGCAGTTCTTC
TRBD2 | TRBJ2-3 | TRBV19 | - | CASSIRGGTPSTDTQYF | TGTGCCAGTAGTATTCGCGGGGGTACCCCTAGCACAGATACGCAGTATTTT
TRBD1 | TRBJ1-6 | TRBV6-1 | - | CASSGQGNSPLHF | TGTGCCAGCAGTGGACAGGGTAATTCACCCCTCCACTTT
TRBD1 | TRBJ1-3 | TRBV19 | once | CASSRTGSSGNTIYF | TGTGCCAGTTCCCGGACAGGGAGCTCTGGAAACACCATATATTTT
- | TRBJ2-3 | TRBV4-1 | - | CASSQDPGDTQYF | TGCGCCAGCAGCCAAGATCCAGGAGATACGCAGTATTTT
- | TRBJ2-7 | TRBV19 | - | CASSIGGGSYEQYF | TGTGCCAGTAGTATAGGTGGGGGATCCTACGAGCAGTACTTC
- | TRBJ1-1 | TRBV19 | - | CASTRGESAEAFF | TGTGCCAGCACTAGGGGCGAGAGCGCTGAAGCTTTCTTT
- | TRBJ2-1 | TRBV10-3 | once | CASSPRSNEQFF | TGTGCCTCCTCGCCTCGAAGCAATGAGCAGTTCTTC
- | TRBJ2-7 | TRBV27 | - | CASSLQGTVREQYF | TGTGCCAGCAGCCTCCAGGGAACTGTACGCGAGCAGTACTTC
- | TRBJ2-1 | TRBV5-6 | - | CASSLGTDNEQFF | TGTGCCAGCAGCTTGGGGACAGACAATGAGCAGTTCTTC
TRBD2 | TRBJ2-1 | TRBV7-3 | - | CASSLAGDQGNEQFF | TGTGCCAGCAGCTTGGCGGGAGATCAGGGCAATGAGCAGTTCTTC
- | TRBJ2-7 | TRBV7-9 | - | CASSLPSTFEQYF | TGTGCCAGCAGCTTGCCTAGTACCTTCGAGCAGTACTTC
TRBD1 | TRBJ2-1 | TRBV28 | once | CASRAGGYNEQFF | TGTGCCAGCAGGGCAGGGGGCTACAATGAGCAGTTCTTC
TRBD1 | TRBJ1-1 | TRBV5-4 | - | CASSATQGRQGEAFF | TGTGCCAGCAGCGCCACACAGGGGCGCCAGGGTGAAGCTTTCTTT
TRBD2 | TRBJ2-7 | TRBV28 | - | CASSLGAGGGNEQYF | TGTGCCAGCAGTTTAGGGGCGGGAGGGGGGAACGAGCAGTACTTC
- | TRBJ2-1 | TRBV28 | - | CASSRPPVNEQFF | TGTGCCAGCAGCCGCCCGCCCGTCAATGAGCAGTTCTTC
- | TRBJ1-2 | TRBV2 | once | CASSERAEGYGYTF | TGTGCCAGCAGTGAGCGGGCAGAAGGCTATGGCTACACCTTC
- | TRBJ2-7 | TRBV29-1 | - | CSVGLAGPYYEQYF | TGCAGCGTTGGCCTGGCAGGGCCCTACTACGAGCAGTACTTC
- | TRBJ2-7 | TRBV6-1 | - | CASSPPGLGYEQYF | TGTGCCAGCAGTCCCCCAGGGTTGGGGTACGAGCAGTACTTC
- | TRBJ2-7 | TRBV4-1 | - | CASSQANNEQYF | TGCGCCAGCAGCCAAGCTAATAACGAGCAGTACTTC
- | TRBJ2-5 | TRBV28 | - | CASSTGGADETQYF | TGTGCCAGCAGTACCGGGGGCGCGGATGAGACCCAGTACTTC
- | TRBJ2-7 | TRBV27 | - | CASSPGTAYEQYF | TGTGCCAGCAGTCCCGGGACGGCCTACGAGCAGTACTTC
TRBD1 | TRBJ2-3 | TRBV11-1 | - | CASSQDRRRSTDTQYF | TGTGCCAGCAGCCAGGACAGGCGACGTAGCACAGATACGCAGTATTTT
- | TRBJ2-5 | TRBV6-5 | - | CASSYRGETQYF | TGTGCCAGCAGTTACAGGGGAGAGACCCAGTACTTC
- | TRBJ1-2 | TRBV6-5 | - | CASSRDTNYGYTF | TGTGCCAGCAGCCGGGACACTAACTATGGCTACACCTTC
- | TRBJ2-3 | TRBV5-1 | - | CASTGDTQYF | TGCGCCAGCACGGGAGATACGCAGTATTTT